This paragraph reports one T cell receptor (beta chain). This entry comes from a study of blood T cell repertoires in COVID-19. Cohort assignment relied on participant-reported clinical history. Libraries were prepared by immunoSEQ multiplex PCR; TCRdb keeps only in-frame clonotypes and omits some of them. Here the sample spans roughly 250,000 clones, about four fifths being singletons. The CDR3 is made up of 13 amino acids. V was pared by 7 bases and J by 2 bases, with 4 bases of the junction left unmatched. Germline CDR1 LNHDA, CDR2 SQIVND (reference sequence). The rearrangement joins TRBV19 to TRBJ1-2; 7 nucleotides align to TRBD1. This TCR was sampled from a woman aged 40 to 49 who had been exposed to COVID-19. The sequenced sample consisted of PBMCs or T cells enriched from blood (not recorded which). For the CDR3, the DNA is TGTGCCAGTAACCGGGACAGCAACTATGGCTACACCTTC. Translating it yields CASNRDSNYGYTF.